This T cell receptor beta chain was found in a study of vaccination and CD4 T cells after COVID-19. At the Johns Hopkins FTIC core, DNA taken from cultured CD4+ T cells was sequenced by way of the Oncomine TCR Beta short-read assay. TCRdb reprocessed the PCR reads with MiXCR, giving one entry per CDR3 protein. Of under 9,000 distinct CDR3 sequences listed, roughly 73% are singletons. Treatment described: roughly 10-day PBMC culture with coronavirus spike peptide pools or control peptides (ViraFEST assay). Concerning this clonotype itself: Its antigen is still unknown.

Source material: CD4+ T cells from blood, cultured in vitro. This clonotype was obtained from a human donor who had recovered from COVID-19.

CDR3 in amino acids: CALGRATGAEAFF. For the CDR3, the DNA is TGTGCCCTTGGGAGGGCGACGGGTGCTGAAGCTTTCTTT. V and J are TRBV30 and TRBJ1-1, with D unclear. V was cut by 8 bases and J by 6 bases, with 19 bases left in between. Germline CDR1 and CDR2: GTSNPN and SVGIG (reference sequence). CDR3 length: 13 residues.